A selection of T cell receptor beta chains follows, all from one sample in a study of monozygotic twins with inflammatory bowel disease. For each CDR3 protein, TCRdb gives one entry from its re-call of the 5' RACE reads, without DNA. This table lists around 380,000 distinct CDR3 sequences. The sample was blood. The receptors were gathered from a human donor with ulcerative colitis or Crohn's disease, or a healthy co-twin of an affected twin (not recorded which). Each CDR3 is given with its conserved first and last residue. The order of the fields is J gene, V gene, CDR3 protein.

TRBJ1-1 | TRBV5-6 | CASSSEGSLNTEAFF
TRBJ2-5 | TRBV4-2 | CASSRSSGETQYF
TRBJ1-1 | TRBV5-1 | CASSLAGSRTEAFF
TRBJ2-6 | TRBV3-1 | CASSGQGVARSSGANVLTF
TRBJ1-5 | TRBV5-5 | CASTLGGGGGQPQHF
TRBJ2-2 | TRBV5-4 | CASSLESGELFF
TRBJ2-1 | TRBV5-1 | CASSSPLQREGYNEQFF
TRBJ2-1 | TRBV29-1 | CSVGGLAGGPFGEQFF
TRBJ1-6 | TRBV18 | CASSPTGSYNSPLHF
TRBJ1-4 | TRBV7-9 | CASSLTDGTEREKLFF
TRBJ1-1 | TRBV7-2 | CASSPGTEAFF
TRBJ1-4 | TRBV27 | CASSLGWLDEKLFF
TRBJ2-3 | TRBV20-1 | CSAHVAASTDTQYF
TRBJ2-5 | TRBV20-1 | CSAMTTVQETQYF
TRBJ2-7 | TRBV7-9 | CASSDYRGTYEQYF
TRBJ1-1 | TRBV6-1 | CASSDPYTEAFF
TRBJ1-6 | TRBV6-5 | CASSLYPGRQNSPLHF
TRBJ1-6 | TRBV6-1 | CASMGVVHSYNSPLHF
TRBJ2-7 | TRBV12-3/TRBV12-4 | CASSLQALYEQYF
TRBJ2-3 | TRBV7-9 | CASSTRAVSTDTQYF
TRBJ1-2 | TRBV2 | CAALYNYANYGYTF
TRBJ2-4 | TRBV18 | CASSPPGAAKNIQYF
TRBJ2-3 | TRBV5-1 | CASSLAPAESDTQYF
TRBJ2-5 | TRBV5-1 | CASSLASTQRETQYF
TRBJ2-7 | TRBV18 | CASSLRDRDYEQYF
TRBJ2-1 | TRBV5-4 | CASSPWGASSYNEQFF
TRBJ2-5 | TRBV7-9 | CASQRPGQESQETQYF
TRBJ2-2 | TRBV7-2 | CASSARLLATYPGELFF
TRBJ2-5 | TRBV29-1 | CSVGQGASETQYF
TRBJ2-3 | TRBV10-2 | CASSDPRQGRFTDTQYF
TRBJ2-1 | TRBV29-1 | CSVEAGYNEQFF
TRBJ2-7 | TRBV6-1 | CASSEGTGSYEQYF
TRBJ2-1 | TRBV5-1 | CASSGLVGGNEQFF
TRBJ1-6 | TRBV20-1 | CSASIGQFNSPLHF
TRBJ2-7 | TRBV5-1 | CASSLVPPGLARGYEQYF
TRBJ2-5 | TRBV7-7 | CASSLDKSGRAETQYF
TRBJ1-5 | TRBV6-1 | CASRRDREPHQPQHF
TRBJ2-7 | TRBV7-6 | CASSPRREQPWEQYF
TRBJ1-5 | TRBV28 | CASSFLTAPRQEGNQPQHF
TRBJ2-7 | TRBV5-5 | CASSLVGTGYDYEQYF
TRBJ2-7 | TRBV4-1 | CASSQDGTGVYEQYF
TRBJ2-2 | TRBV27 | CASSFASLPYGELFF
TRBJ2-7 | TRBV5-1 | CASSLPGQGSEQYF
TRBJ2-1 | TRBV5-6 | CASSLGGLPNEQFF
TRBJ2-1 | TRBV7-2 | CASSHIHEQFF
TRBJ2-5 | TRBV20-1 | CSARGTSGGARETQYF
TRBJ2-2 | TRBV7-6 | CASSLGTSGGANTGELFF
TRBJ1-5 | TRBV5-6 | CASSLSGTNQPQHF
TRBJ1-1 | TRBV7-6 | CASNDGYTEAFF
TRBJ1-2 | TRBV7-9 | CASSRQLDYGYTF
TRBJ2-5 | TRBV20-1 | CSARDLEGAQETQYF
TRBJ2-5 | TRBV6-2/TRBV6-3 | CASSYSGKVPLMKTQYF
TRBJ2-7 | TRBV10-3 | CAISESRGRSYEQYF
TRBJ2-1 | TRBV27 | CASSLLGTSGAEQFF
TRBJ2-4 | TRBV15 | CATSRTRGERTKNIQYF
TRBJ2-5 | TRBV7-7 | CASSLLGNQETQYF
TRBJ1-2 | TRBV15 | CATSRTRTGSNYGYTF